This T cell receptor (beta chain) was identified during a study of blood T cell repertoires in COVID-19. As processed by the authors: Amplified reference gene primers provided the basis for estimating nucleated cell counts. Clones were sequenced by immunoSEQ multiplex PCR, and TCRdb holds only the in-frame ones, with some missing. V, J and clone size are those of that table, while D and trimming were read from the DNA. The top ten clones hold approximately 0.3% of a sample with just over 650,000 clones, about 90% of them seen once. Trimming removed 0 bases at V and 2 bases at J, with 17 bases between. From germline, CDR1 is LGHNA and CDR2 YSLEER. The CDR3 is made up of 18 amino acids.

Sequenced sample: peripheral blood. The chain is built from TRBV4-3 and TRBJ2-1, with D perhaps TRBD2 (7 bases). The TCR was taken from a young woman with acute or convalescent COVID-19. CDR3 loop: CASSQDEGGAKPYNEQFF. Written as DNA, the CDR3 is TGCGCCAGCAGCCAAGATGAGGGGGGGGCTAAGCCCTACAATGAGCAGTTCTTC.